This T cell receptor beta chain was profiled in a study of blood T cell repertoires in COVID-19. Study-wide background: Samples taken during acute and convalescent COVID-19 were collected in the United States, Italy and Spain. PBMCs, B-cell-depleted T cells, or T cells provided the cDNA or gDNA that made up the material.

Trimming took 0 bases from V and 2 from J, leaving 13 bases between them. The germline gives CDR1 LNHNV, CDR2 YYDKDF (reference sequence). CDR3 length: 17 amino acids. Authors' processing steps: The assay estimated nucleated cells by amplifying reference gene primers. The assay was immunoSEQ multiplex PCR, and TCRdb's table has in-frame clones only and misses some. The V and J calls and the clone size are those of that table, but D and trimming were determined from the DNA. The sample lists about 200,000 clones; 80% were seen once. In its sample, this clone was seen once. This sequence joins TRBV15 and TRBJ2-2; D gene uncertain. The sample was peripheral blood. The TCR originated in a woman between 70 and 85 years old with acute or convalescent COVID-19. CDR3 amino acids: CATSRDFERTNTGELFF. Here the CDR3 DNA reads TGTGCCACCAGCAGAGATTTTGAGCGCACCAACACCGGGGAGCTGTTTTTT.